This T cell receptor beta chain originates from a study of CD8+ T cells in alopecia areata. This clone was counted between two and nine times. Isolated RNA was reverse transcribed into cDNA used as the sequencing template. Method: immunoSEQ multiplex PCR; TCRdb's copy keeps in-frame clones and lacks some. The table has over 150,000 clones, about 61% seen once. In germline, CDR1 is MNHEY, CDR2 SVGAGI. The CDR3 is 13 residues long. Unmatched junction bases numbered 7, after V lost 8 bases and J lost 5 bases. The chain combines TRBV6-5 with TRBJ2-5; 8 bases map to TRBD1. The material sequenced was CD8+ T cells sorted from blood. The TCR was taken from a human donor in good health. This CDR3 is CASVGQGRETQYF. CDR3 nucleotides: TGTGCCAGCGTTGGACAGGGTCGGGAGACCCAGTACTTC.